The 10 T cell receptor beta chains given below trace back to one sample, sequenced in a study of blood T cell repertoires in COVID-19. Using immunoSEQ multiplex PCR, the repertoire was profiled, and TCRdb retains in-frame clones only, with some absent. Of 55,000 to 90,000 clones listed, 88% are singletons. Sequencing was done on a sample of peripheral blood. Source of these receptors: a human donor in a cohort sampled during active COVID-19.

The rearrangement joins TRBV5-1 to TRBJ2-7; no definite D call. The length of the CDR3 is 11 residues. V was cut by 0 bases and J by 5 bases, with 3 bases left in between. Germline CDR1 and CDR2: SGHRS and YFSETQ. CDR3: CASSLANEQYF. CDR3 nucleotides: TGCGCCAGCAGCTTGGCCAACGAGCAGTACTTC.

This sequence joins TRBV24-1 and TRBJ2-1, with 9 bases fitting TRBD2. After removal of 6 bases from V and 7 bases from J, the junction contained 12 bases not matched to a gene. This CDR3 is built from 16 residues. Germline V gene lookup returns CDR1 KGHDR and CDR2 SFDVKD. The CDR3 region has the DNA TGTGCCACCAGTCTAACTAGCGGGTTTTCGGGAAATGAGCAGTTCTTC. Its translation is CATSLTSGFSGNEQFF.

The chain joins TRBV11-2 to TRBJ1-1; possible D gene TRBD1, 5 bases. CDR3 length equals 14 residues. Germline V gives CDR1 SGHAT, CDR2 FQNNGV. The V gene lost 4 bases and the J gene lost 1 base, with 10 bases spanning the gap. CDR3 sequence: CASSSGGWNTEAFF. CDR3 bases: TGTGCCAGCAGCTCGGGGGGTTGGAACACTGAAGCTTTCTTT.

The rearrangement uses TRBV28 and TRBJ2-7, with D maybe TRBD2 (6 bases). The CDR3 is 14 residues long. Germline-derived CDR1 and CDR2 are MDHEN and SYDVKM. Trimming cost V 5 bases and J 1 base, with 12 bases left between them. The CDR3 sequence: CASSHKGGSYEQYF. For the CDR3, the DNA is TGTGCCAGCAGTCACAAAGGAGGGTCCTACGAGCAGTACTTC.

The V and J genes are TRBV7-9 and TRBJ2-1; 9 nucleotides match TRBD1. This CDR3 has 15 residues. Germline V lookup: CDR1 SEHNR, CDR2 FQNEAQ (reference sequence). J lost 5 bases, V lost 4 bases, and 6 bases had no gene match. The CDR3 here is CASSSGQGPHNEQFF. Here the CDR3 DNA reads TGTGCCAGCAGCTCCGGACAGGGGCCGCACAATGAGCAGTTCTTC. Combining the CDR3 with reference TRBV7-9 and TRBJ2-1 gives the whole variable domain DTGVSQNPRHKITKRGQNVTFRCDPISEHNRLYWYRQTLGQGPEFLTYFQNEAQLEKSRLLSDRFSAERPKGSFSTLEIQRTEQGDSAMYLCASSSGQGPHNEQFFGPGTRLTVL.

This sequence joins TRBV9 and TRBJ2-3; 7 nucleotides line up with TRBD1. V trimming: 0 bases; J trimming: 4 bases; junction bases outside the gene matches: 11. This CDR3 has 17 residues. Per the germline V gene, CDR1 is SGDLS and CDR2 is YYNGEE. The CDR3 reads CASSVGLRTGLSDTQYF. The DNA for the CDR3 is TGTGCCAGCAGCGTAGGGTTAAGGACAGGTTTATCAGATACGCAGTATTTT.

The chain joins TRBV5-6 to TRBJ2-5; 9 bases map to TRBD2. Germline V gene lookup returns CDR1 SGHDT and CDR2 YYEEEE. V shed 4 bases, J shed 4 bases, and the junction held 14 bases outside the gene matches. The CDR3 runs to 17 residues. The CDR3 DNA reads TGTGCCAGCAGCCCCACCTACGACTTTAGCGGGAGAGAGACCCAGTACTTC. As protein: CASSPTYDFSGRETQYF.

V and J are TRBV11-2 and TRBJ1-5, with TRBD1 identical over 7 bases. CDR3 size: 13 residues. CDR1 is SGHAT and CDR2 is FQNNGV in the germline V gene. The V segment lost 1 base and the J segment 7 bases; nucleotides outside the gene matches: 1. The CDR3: CASSLGTGQPQHF. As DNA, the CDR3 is TGTGCCAGCAGCTTAGGGACAGGACAGCCCCAGCATTTT.

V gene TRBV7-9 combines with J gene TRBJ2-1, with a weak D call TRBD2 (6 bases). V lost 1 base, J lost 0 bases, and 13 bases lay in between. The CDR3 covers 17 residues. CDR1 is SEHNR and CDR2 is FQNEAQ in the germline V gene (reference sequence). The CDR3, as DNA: TGTGCCAGCAGCTTAGGGGACTGGGGGTACTCCTACAATGAGCAGTTCTTC. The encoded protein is CASSLGDWGYSYNEQFF.

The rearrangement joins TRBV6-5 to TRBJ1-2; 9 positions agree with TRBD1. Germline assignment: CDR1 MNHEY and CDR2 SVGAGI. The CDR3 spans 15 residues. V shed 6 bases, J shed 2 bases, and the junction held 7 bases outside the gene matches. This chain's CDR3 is CASSVEQGANYGYTF. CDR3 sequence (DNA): TGTGCCAGCAGCGTCGAACAGGGGGCCAACTATGGCTACACCTTC.